This is a list of T cell receptor beta chains from one sample in a study of Graves' ophthalmopathy and Graves' hyperthyroidism. TCRdb reprocessed the multiplex PCR reads via MiXCR and lists one record per CDR3 protein. The sample carries 680,000 or so distinct CDR3 sequences, about a fifth recorded once. Sample: peripheral blood. These receptors all stem from a woman younger than 35 with stable Graves' hyperthyroidism. Some clones in this sample may be carry-over from other donors' samples. Both conserved end residues are part of each CDR3. D genes are given only for firm matches. For some rows the clone size is stated as once, few or many, or as a class when expanded; others skip it.

v_call	clone_size	j_call	d_call	cdr3_nt	cdr3_aa
TRBV28	NA	TRBJ1-2	NA	TGTGCCAGCAGTCTCCCTGACAATCCTTATGGCTACACCTTC	CASSLPDNPYGYTF
TRBV20-1	many	TRBJ1-3	TRBD1	TGCAGTGCTCCGCCTAGTGGGACAGCGGGGGGAAACACCATATATTTT	CSAPPSGTAGGNTIYF
TRBV28	many	TRBJ1-5	NA	TGTGCCAGCAGTGGGGACGGAAATCAGCCCCAGCATTTT	CASSGDGNQPQHF
TRBV2	NA	TRBJ1-2	NA	TGTGCCATCGCTAATCGTCCTGGCTACACCTTC	CAIANRPGYTF
TRBV6-1	many	TRBJ2-7	NA	TGTGCCAGCAGTGACCGCGGGAACAGCTCCTACGAGCAGTACTTC	CASSDRGNSSYEQYF
TRBV7-2	many	TRBJ2-5	NA	TGTGCCAGCAGCTTCAGTCGGGGTAACCAAGAGACCCAGTACTTC	CASSFSRGNQETQYF
TRBV19	NA	TRBJ1-1	NA	TGTGCCAGTTCGGCATCTGAAGCTTTCTTT	CASSASEAFF
TRBV4-1	many	TRBJ1-5	NA	TGCGCCAGCAGCCCACCCGAGACGACGCCCCAGCATTTT	CASSPPETTPQHF
TRBV20-1	once	TRBJ2-7	NA	TGCAGTGCTAGGGGCGAAAGTGGAGGCTACGAGCAGTACTTC	CSARGESGGYEQYF
TRBV30	many	TRBJ1-2	NA	TGTGCCTGGAGTGTACGTACAGTAAACTATGGCTACACCTTC	CAWSVRTVNYGYTF
TRBV2	few	TRBJ1-1	NA	TGTGCCAGAGAGAGAGGCTTGAACACTGAAGCTTTCTTT	CARERGLNTEAFF
TRBV6-5	NA	TRBJ1-6	TRBD1	TGTGCCAGCAGTTCGACAGGGGTACGATCACCCCTCCACTTT	CASSSTGVRSPLHF
TRBV5-1	many	TRBJ2-5	NA	TGTGCCAGCAGCTTAGATGGAGAGACCCAGTACTTC	CASSLDGETQYF
TRBV7-9	once	TRBJ2-7	NA	TGTGCCAGCAGCTTAACGCCGACTTCCTACGAGCAGTACTTC	CASSLTPTSYEQYF
TRBV25-1	few	TRBJ2-5	NA	TGTGCCAGCAGTGAATCCGGAAGCATGGAGACCCAGTACTTC	CASSESGSMETQYF
TRBV20-1	many	TRBJ2-5	TRBD2	TGCAGTGCTAATGTGGCTAGCGGAGAGACCCAGTACTTC	CSANVASGETQYF
TRBV20-1	NA	TRBJ1-5	NA	TGCAGTGTTCGGGACCAGGCTCAGCCCCAGCATTTT	CSVRDQAQPQHF
TRBV11-2	NA	TRBJ2-5	TRBD1	TGTGCCAGCAGCCCCAACAGGGGGACGGAGACCCAGTACTTC	CASSPNRGTETQYF
TRBV28	many	TRBJ1-2	NA	TGTGCCAGCAGATGGGGCGGGGACGGCTACACCTTC	CASRWGGDGYTF
TRBV6-5	NA	TRBJ2-5	NA	TGTGCCAGCAGTTACCAGGGGATAGGAGAGACCCAGTACTTC	CASSYQGIGETQYF
TRBV28	NA	TRBJ2-7	TRBD2	TGTGCCAGCAGTACGCTAGCGGAAATCTCCTACGAGCAGTACTTC	CASSTLAEISYEQYF
TRBV6-1	many	TRBJ1-1	TRBD1	TGTGCCAGCAACCACAGGGGCATGGACACTGAAGCTTTCTTT	CASNHRGMDTEAFF
TRBV28	many	TRBJ2-7	NA	TGTGCCAGCAGTTTAACAGACAGACCCTACGAGCAGTACTTC	CASSLTDRPYEQYF
TRBV6-1	NA	TRBJ2-4	NA	TGTGCCGCAGGGGCTCCCAAAAACATTCAGCACTTC	CAAGAPKNIQHF
TRBV5-1	few	TRBJ2-5	NA	TGCGCCAGCAACTACCAAGAGACCCAGTACTTC	CASNYQETQYF
TRBV6-1	NA	TRBJ2-7	TRBD2	TGTGCCAGCAAGGTTGGACTAGCGGGATCTTACGAGCAGTACTTC	CASKVGLAGSYEQYF
TRBV20-1	many	TRBJ2-7	TRBD2	TGCAGTGCTAGAGATGACGGGAGGGCTGTCTACGAGCAGTACTTC	CSARDDGRAVYEQYF
TRBV3-1	NA	TRBJ2-7	NA	TGTGCCAGCAGCCTAGCAGGGCTCTCCTCCACTCACCCCTACGAGCAGTACTTC	CASSLAGLSSTHPYEQYF
TRBV30	many	TRBJ2-7	NA	TGTGCTGCTGACGGTTACGAGCAGTACTTC	CAADGYEQYF
TRBV15	many	TRBJ1-2	NA	TGTGCCACCAGCAGAGAGAGGATAACCTATGGCTACACCTTC	CATSRERITYGYTF
TRBV19	many	TRBJ2-2	NA	TGTGCCAGTAGTACCCGAACCGGGGAGCTGTTTTTT	CASSTRTGELFF
TRBV28	NA	TRBJ1-5	NA	TGTGCCAGCAGTTGGGCGGGGATCAGGAGCAATCAGCCCCAGCATTTT	CASSWAGIRSNQPQHF
TRBV15	few	TRBJ1-5	TRBD1	TGTGCCACCAGCTTCAGGGGGTCCAATCAGCCCCAGCATTTT	CATSFRGSNQPQHF
TRBV11-2	many	TRBJ2-5	NA	TGTGCCAGCAGCAACGGCGGAAAGACCCAGTACTTC	CASSNGGKTQYF
TRBV19	few	TRBJ1-5	TRBD1	TGTGCCACTTCACGGACAGGGGGACAGCCCCAGCATTTT	CATSRTGGQPQHF
TRBV6-2/TRBV6-3	many	TRBJ1-5	NA	TGTGCCAGCAGCGAGGAGATACAGCAGCCCCAGCATTTT	CASSEEIQQPQHF
TRBV6-1	many	TRBJ2-2	NA	TGTGCCAGCAGTATAGGGGGGTACACCGGGGAGCTGTTTTTT	CASSIGGYTGELFF
TRBV28	few	TRBJ2-2	NA	TGTGCCAGCAGTTTTTCGGCGGCTGGTCTCGGGGAGCTGTTTTTT	CASSFSAAGLGELFF
TRBV6-2/TRBV6-3	NA	TRBJ2-7	TRBD2	TGTGCCAGCAGTTACCCAGCGGGAGCTTCCCAGAATCACTACGAGCAGTACTTC	CASSYPAGASQNHYEQYF
TRBV12-5	many	TRBJ1-2	TRBD1	TGTGCTGGCAGCAAAAGACAGGGTTTTTATGGCTACACCTTC	CAGSKRQGFYGYTF
TRBV24-1	many	TRBJ2-7	NA	TGTGCCACCAGTGACCCGGGACTTCCCGAGCAGTACTTC	CATSDPGLPEQYF
TRBV7-6	many	TRBJ2-2	NA	TGTGCCAGCAGCTTAGCGCTCGGACAGTCGAACACCGGGGAGCTGTTTTTT	CASSLALGQSNTGELFF
TRBV18	NA	TRBJ1-1	NA	TGTGCCAGCTCACCAAATATAGGGTCCTGGGGTAGCGCTGAAGCTTTCTTT	CASSPNIGSWGSAEAFF
TRBV19	NA	TRBJ2-2	TRBD2	TGTGCCAGTAGACTACTTGGACTAGCGGGGGGCCAAAACACCGGGGAGCTGTTTTTT	CASRLLGLAGGQNTGELFF
TRBV5-1	NA	TRBJ1-2	TRBD1	TGCGCCAGCAGCTTCGGGACAGGACGTGGCTACACCTTC	CASSFGTGRGYTF
TRBV7-9	many	TRBJ1-1	TRBD1	TGTGCCAGCAGCGGGACAGGAGAGATGAACACTAAAGCTTTCTTT	CASSGTGEMNTKAFF
TRBV20-1	NA	TRBJ1-6	NA	TGCAGTGCCATCGGCGATTCACCCCTCCACTTT	CSAIGDSPLHF
TRBV11-2	few	TRBJ1-1	NA	TGTGCCAGCAGCTTAGATTTCAGGACAGTAAATTTGAACACTGAAGCTTTCTTT	CASSLDFRTVNLNTEAFF
TRBV20-1	NA	TRBJ1-2	NA	TGCAGTGCTAGAGACATAGCCGGGACATACTATGGCTACACCTTC	CSARDIAGTYYGYTF
TRBV6-2/TRBV6-3	many	TRBJ2-1	TRBD2	TGTGCCAGCAGTTCAAGCGGGGGGGCTGACAATGAGCAGTTCTTC	CASSSSGGADNEQFF
TRBV6-1	many	TRBJ1-1	NA	TGTGCCAGCAGCCCGTCCTGGAGGGATGCGAACACTGAAGCTTTCTTT	CASSPSWRDANTEAFF
TRBV6-1	many	TRBJ1-2	NA	TGTGCCAGCAGTGAAGCCGAGGCAGGGGCCGGCTATGGCTACACCTTC	CASSEAEAGAGYGYTF